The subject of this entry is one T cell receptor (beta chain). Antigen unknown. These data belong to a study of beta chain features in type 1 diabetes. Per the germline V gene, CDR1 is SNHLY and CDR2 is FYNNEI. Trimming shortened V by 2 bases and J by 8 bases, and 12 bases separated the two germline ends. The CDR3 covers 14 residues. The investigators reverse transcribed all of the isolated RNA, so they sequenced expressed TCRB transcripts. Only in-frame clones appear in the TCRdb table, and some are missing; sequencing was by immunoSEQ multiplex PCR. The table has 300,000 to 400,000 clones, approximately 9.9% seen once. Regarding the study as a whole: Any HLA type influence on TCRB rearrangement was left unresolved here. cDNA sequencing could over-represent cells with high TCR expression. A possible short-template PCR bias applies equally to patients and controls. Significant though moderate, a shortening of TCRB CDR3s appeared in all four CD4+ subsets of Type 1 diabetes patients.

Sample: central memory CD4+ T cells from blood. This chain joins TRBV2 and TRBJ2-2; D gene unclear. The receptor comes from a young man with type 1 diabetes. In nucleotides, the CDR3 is TGTGCCAGCAGTGAATCGGTCAAGGCGGGGGAGCTGTTTTTT. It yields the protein CASSESVKAGELFF.